This T cell receptor beta chain stems from a study of technical replicates of blood from a handful of donors. The V end was cut by 3 bases, the J end by 2 bases, with 10 bases between. The CDR3 loop spans 14 amino acids. Germline V CDR1 and CDR2: SNHLY, FYNNEI. Clones were read by immunoSEQ multiplex PCR, and TCRdb kept only the in-frame ones, dropping some. Here the sample spans tens of thousands of clones, around 94% being singletons. This clonotype originated in a human donor in good health. The chain joins TRBV2 to TRBJ1-1; possibly TRBD1 for D (5 bases). The material sequenced was T cells isolated from PBMCs. CDR3 region: CASSDTGRNTEAFF. CDR3 DNA: TGTGCCAGCAGTGATACAGGAAGAAACACTGAAGCTTTCTTT.